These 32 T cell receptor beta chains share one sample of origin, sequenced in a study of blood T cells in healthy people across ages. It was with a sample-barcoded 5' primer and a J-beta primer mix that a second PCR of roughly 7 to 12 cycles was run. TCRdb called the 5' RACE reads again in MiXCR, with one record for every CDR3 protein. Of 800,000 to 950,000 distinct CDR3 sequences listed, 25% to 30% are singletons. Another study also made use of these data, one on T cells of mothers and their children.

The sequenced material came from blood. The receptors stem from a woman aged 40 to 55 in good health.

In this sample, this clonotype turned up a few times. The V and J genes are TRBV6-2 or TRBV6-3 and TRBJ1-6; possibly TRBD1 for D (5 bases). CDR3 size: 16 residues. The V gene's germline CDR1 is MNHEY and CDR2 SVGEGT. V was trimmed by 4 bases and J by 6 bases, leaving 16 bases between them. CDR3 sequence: CASSSIPGRINSPLHF. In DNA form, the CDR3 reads TGTGCCAGCAGTTCGATTCCGGGACGGATTAATTCACCCCTCCACTTT.

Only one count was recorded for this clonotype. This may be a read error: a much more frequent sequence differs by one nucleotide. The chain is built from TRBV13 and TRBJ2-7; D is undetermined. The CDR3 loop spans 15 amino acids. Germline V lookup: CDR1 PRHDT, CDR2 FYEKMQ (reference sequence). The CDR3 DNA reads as TGTGCCAGCAGCTTACTGGGGAAGAGCTCCTACGAGCACTACTTC. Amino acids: CASSLLGKSSYEHYF.

CDR3 sequence reads: CASSEHRGRAEAFF. CDR3 coding DNA: TGTGCCAGCAGTGAACACAGGGGGCGAGCTGAAGCTTTCTTT. The chain couples TRBV25-1 to TRBJ1-1; 9 nucleotides agree with TRBD1. Germline CDR1 and CDR2: MGHDK and SYGVNS. The CDR3 totals 14 residues. V was pared by 2 bases and J by 6 bases, with 4 bases of the junction left unmatched.

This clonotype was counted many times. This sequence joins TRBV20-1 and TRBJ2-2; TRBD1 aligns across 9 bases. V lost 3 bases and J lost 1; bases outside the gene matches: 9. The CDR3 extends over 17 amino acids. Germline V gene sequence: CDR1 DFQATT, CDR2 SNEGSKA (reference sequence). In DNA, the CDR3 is TGCAGTGCTAGGGACGTCCGGGACAGGGTGAACACCGGGGAGCTGTTTTTT. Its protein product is CSARDVRDRVNTGELFF.

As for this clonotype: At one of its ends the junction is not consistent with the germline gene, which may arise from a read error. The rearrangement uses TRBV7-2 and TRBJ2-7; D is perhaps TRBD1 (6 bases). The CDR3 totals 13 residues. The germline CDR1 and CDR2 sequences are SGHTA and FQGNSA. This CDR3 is CASSPSTGYKQYF. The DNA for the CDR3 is TGTGCCAGCAGCCCATCGACAGGCTACAAGCAGTACTTC.

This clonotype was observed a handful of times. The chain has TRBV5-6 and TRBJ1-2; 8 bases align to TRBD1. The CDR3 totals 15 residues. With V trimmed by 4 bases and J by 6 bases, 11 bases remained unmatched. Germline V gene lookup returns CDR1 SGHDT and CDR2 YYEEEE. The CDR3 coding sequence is TGTGCCAGCAGCCCCCCCAGACAGGGGTTGAATGGCTACACCTTC. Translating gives CASSPPRQGLNGYTF.

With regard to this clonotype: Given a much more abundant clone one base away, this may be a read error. This CDR3 is CTTSRDSAETQYF. CDR3 DNA: TGTACCACCAGCAGAGATAGCGCGGAGACCCAGTACTTC. The V gene is TRBV15, the J gene TRBJ2-5; tentatively, D is TRBD2 (5 bases). This CDR3 comprises 13 residues. The germline V gene has CDR1 LNHNV and CDR2 YYDKDF (reference sequence).

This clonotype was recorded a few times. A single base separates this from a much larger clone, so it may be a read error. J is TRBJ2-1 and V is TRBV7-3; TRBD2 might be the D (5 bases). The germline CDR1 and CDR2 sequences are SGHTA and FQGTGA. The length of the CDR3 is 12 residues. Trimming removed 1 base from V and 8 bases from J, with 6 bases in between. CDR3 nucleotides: TGTGCCAGCAGCTTAAACGGGGATGAGCAGTTCTTC. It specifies CASSLNGDEQFF. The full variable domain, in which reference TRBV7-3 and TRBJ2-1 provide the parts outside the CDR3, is GAGVSQTPSNKVTEKGKYVELRCDPISGHTALYWYRQSLGQGPEFLIYFQGTGAADDSGLPNDRFFAVRPEGSVSTLKIQRTERGDSAVYLCASSLNGDEQFFGPGTRLTVL.

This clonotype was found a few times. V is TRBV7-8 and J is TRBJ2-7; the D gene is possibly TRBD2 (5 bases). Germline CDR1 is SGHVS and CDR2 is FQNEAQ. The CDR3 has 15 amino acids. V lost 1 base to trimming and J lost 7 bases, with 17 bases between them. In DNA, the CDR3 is TGTGCCAGCAGCTTAGAGCCGCGACGGGGTGGTGAGCAGTACTTC. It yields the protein CASSLEPRRGGEQYF.

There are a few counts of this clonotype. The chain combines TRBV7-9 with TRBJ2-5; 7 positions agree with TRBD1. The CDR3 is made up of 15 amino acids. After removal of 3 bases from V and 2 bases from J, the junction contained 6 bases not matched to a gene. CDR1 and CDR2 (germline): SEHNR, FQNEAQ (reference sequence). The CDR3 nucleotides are TGTGCCAGCAGCTTGATACGGGGACAGCAAGAGACCCAGTACTTC. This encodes CASSLIRGQQETQYF.

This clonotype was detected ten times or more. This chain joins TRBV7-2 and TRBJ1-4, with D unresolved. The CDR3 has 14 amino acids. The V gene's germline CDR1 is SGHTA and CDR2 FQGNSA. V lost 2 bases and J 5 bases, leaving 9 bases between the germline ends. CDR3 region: CASSLNPGNEKLFF. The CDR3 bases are TGTGCCAGCAGCTTAAACCCTGGAAATGAAAAACTGTTTTTT. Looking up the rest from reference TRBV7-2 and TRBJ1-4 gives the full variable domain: GAGVSQSPSNKVTEKGKDVELRCDPISGHTALYWYRQSLGQGLEFLIYFQGNSAPDKSGLPSDRFSAERTGGSVSTLTIQRTQQEDSAVYLCASSLNPGNEKLFFGSGTQLSVL.

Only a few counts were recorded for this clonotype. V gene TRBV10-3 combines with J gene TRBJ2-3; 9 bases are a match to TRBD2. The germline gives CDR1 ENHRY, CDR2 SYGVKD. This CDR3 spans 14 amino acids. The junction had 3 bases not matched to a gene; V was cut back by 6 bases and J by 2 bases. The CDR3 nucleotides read TGTGCCATCAGGGGACTAGCTGTCACAGATACGCAGTATTTT. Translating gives CAIRGLAVTDTQYF.

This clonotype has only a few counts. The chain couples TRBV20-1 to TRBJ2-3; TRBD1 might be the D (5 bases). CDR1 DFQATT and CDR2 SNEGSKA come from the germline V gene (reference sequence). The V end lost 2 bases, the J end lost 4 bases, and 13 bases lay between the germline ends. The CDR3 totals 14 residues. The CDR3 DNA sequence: TGCAGTGCTAGAACAGGATTTACATCAGATACGCAGTATTTT. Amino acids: CSARTGFTSDTQYF.

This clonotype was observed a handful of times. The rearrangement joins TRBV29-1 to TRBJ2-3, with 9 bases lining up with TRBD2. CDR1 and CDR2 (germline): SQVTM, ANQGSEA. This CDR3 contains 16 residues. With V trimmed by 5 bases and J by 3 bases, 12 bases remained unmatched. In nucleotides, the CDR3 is TGCAGCGTTCCCACGGCGGGGGGGATGTTGACAGATACGCAGTATTTT. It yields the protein CSVPTAGGMLTDTQYF.

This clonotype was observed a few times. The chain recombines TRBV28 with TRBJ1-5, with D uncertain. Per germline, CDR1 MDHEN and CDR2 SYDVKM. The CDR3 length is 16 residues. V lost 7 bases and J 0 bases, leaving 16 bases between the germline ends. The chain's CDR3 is CASMSSGGVSNQPQHF. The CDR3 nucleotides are TGTGCCAGCATGTCAAGTGGAGGAGTTAGCAATCAGCCCCAGCATTTT.

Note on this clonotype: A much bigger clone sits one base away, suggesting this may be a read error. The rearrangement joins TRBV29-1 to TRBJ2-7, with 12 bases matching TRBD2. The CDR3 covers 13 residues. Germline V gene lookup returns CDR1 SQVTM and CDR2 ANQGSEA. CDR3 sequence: CSASGGDGETQCF. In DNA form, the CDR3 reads TGCAGCGCTAGCGGGGGGGATGGGGAGACCCAGTGCTTC.

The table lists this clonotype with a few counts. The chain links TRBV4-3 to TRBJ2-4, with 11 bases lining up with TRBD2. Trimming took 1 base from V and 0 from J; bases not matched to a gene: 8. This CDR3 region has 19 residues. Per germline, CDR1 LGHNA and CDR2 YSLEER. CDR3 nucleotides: TGCGCCAGCAGCCAAGGGGGACTAGCGGAGTCCCTAGCCAAAAACATTCAGTACTTC. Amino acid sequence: CASSQGGLAESLAKNIQYF.

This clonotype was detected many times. The CDR3 bases are TGTGCCAGCAGTTCCCAGCAATACGAGCAGTACTTC. Translated, it gives CASSSQQYEQYF. V usage is TRBV27 and J usage is TRBJ2-7, with no clear D. The V gene's germline CDR1 is MNHEY and CDR2 SMNVEV (reference sequence). The CDR3 runs 12 residues. Trimming shortened V by 4 bases and J by 4 bases, and 8 bases separated the two germline ends.

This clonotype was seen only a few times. CDR3 nucleotides: TGTGCCAGCAGTTACTTCCAGGGAGAAGCTTTCTTT. Its protein product is CASSYFQGEAFF. The chain employs TRBV6-5 and TRBJ1-1, with D tentatively TRBD1 (5 bases). Germline CDR1 reads MNHEY; CDR2 reads SVGAGI. This CDR3 has 12 amino acids. Trimming shortened V by 1 base and J by 8 bases, and 8 bases separated the two germline ends.

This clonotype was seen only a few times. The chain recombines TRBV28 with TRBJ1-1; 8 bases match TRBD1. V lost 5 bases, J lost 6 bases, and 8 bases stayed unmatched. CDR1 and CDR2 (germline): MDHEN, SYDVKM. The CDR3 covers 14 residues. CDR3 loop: CASSLDRVSAEAFF. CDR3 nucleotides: TGTGCCAGCAGTCTGGACAGGGTGAGCGCTGAAGCTTTCTTT.

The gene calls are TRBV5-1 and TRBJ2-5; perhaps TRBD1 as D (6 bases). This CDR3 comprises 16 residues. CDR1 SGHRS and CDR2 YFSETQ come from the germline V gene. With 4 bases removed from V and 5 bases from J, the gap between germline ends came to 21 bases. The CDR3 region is CASSQTKNRVRETQYF. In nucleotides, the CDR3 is TGCGCCAGCAGCCAGACGAAAAACAGGGTCCGGGAGACCCAGTACTTC.

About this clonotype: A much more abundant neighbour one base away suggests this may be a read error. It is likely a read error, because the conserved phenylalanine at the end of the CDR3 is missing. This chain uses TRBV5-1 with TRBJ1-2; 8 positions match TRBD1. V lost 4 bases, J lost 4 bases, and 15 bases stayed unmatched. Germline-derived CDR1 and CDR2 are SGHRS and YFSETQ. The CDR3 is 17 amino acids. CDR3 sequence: CASSRAGGDTSTYGYTC. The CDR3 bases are TGCGCCAGCAGCCGAGCAGGGGGCGATACCTCTACCTATGGCTACACCTGC.

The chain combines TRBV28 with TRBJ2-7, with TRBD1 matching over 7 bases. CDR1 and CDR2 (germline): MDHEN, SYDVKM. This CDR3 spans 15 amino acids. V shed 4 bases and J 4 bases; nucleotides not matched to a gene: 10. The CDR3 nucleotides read TGTGCCAGCAGTTCGATTGCGACAGGGAAGTACGAGCAGTACTTC. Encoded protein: CASSSIATGKYEQYF. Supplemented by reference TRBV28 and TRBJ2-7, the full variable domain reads DVKVTQSSRYLVKRTGEKVFLECVQDMDHENMFWYRQDPGLGLRLIYFSYDVKMKEKGDIPEGYSVSREKKERFSLILESASTNQTSMYLCASSSIATGKYEQYFGPGTRLTVT.

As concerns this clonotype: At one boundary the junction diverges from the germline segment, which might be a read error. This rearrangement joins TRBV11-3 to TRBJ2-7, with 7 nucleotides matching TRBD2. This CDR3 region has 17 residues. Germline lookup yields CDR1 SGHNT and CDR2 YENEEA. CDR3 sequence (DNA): TGTGCCAGCAGCTTAGGGGGAGGGACGGACGTTCCCTACGAGGAGTACTTC. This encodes CASSLGGGTDVPYEEYF.

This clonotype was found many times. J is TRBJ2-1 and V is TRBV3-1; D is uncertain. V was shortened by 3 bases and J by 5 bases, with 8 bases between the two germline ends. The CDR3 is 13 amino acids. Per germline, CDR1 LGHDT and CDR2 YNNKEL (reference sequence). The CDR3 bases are TGTGCCAGCAGCCACGACAACGACAATGAGCAGTTCTTC. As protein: CASSHDNDNEQFF.

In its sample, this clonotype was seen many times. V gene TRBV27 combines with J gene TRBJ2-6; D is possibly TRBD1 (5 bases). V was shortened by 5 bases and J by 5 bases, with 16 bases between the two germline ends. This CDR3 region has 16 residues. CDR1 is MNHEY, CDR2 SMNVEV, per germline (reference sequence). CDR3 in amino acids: CASSTGRPIWANVLTF. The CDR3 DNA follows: TGTGCCAGCAGTACAGGACGGCCAATCTGGGCCAACGTCCTGACTTTC.

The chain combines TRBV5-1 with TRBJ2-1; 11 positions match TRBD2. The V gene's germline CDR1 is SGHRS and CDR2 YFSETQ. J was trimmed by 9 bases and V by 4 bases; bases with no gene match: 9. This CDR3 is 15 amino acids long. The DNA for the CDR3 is TGCGCCAGCAGCCTATCTAGCGGGAGGAGAGCTGAGCAGTTCTTC. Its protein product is CASSLSSGRRAEQFF. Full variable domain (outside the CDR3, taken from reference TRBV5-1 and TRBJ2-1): KAGVTQTPRYLIKTRGQQVTLSCSPISGHRSVSWYQQTPGQGLQFLFEYFSETQRNKGNFPGRFSGRQFSNSRSEMNVSTLELGDSALYLCASSLSSGRRAEQFFGPGTRLTVL.

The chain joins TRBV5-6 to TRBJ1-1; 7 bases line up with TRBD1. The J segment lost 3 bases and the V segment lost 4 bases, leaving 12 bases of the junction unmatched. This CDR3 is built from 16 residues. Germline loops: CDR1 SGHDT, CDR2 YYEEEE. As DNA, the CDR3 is TGTGCCAGCAGCGAAAACAGGGGAAGAGTGGACACTGAAGCTTTCTTT. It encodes CASSENRGRVDTEAFF.

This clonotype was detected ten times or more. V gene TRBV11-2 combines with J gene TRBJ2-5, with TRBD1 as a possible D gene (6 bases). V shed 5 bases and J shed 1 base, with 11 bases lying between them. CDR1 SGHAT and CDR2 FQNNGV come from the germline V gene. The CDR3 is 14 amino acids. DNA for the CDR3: TGTGCCAGCAGCCCCGGACAGCCCCAAGAGACCCAGTACTTC. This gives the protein CASSPGQPQETQYF. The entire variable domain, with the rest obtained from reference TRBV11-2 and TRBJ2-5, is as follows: EAGVAQSPRYKIIEKRQSVAFWCNPISGHATLYWYQQILGQGPKLLIQFQNNGVVDDSQLPKDRFSAERLKGVDSTLKIQPAKLEDSAVYLCASSPGQPQETQYFGPGTRLLVL.

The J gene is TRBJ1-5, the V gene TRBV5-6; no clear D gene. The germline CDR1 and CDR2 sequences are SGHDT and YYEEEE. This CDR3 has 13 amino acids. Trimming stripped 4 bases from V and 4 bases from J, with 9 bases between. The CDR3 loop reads CASSRGENQPQHF. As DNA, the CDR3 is TGTGCCAGCAGCCGGGGAGAAAATCAGCCCCAGCATTTT.

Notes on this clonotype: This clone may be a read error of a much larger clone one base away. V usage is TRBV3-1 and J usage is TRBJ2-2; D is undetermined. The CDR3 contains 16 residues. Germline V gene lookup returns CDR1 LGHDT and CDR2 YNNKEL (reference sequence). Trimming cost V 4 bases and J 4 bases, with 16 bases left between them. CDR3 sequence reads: CASSRLGSKSTGELFF. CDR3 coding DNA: TGTGCCAGCAGCCGATTGGGGTCTAAGAGCACCGGGGAGCTGTTTTTT.

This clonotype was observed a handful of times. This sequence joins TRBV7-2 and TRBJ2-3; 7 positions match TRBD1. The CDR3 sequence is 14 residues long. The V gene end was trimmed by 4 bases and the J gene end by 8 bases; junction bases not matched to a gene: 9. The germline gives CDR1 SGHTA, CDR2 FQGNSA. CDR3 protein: CASSSRQGHTTQYF. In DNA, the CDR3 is TGTGCCAGCAGCTCACGACAGGGACATACTACGCAGTATTTT. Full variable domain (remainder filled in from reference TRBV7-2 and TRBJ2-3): GAGVSQSPSNKVTEKGKDVELRCDPISGHTALYWYRQSLGQGLEFLIYFQGNSAPDKSGLPSDRFSAERTGGSVSTLTIQRTQQEDSAVYLCASSSRQGHTTQYFGPGTRLTVL.